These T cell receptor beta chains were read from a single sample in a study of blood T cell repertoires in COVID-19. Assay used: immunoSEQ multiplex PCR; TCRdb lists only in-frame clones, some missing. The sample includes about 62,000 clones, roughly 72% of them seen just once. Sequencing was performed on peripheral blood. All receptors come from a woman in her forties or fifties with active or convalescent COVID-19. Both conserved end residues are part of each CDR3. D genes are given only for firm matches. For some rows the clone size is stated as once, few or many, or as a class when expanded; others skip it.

CDR3nt: TGTGCCAGTAGATCTACCCGAGCGGTTAACTATGGCTACACCTTC
CDR3aa: CASRSTRAVNYGYTF
v_gene: TRBV19
len: 15
d_gene: .
j_gene: TRBJ1-2
abundance: once

CDR3nt: TGCGCCAGCAGCTTGGCGAGAGGCGGGAGGGCCCCATACAATGAGCAGTTCTTC
CDR3aa: CASSLARGGRAPYNEQFF
v_gene: TRBV5-1
len: 18
d_gene: TRBD2
j_gene: TRBJ2-1
abundance: .

CDR3nt: TGTGCCAGCAGCAACCCCCGGGAGGATACGCAGTATTTT
CDR3aa: CASSNPREDTQYF
v_gene: TRBV9
len: 13
d_gene: .
j_gene: TRBJ2-3
abundance: .

CDR3nt: TGTGCCAGCAGAAGAGGGCCCAATGAGCAGTTCTTC
CDR3aa: CASRRGPNEQFF
v_gene: TRBV3-1/TRBV3-2
len: 12
d_gene: .
j_gene: TRBJ2-1
abundance: .

CDR3nt: TGTGCCAGCAGTTTATACGGACTAGCGGGGAGGAGCTCCTACGAGCAGTACTTC
CDR3aa: CASSLYGLAGRSSYEQYF
v_gene: TRBV6-2/TRBV6-3
len: 18
d_gene: TRBD2
j_gene: TRBJ2-7
abundance: .

CDR3nt: TGTGCCAGCAGACCGACAGGGCAGGATGGCTACACCTTC
CDR3aa: CASRPTGQDGYTF
v_gene: TRBV2
len: 13
d_gene: TRBD1
j_gene: TRBJ1-2
abundance: .

CDR3nt: TGTGCCAGCAGCTCCTTTCCCGCCGGGGAGCTGTTTTTT
CDR3aa: CASSSFPAGELFF
v_gene: TRBV7-6
len: 13
d_gene: .
j_gene: TRBJ2-2
abundance: .

CDR3nt: TGTGCCAGCAGTCAGGGGGTGGTGGAGACCCAGTACTTC
CDR3aa: CASSQGVVETQYF
v_gene: TRBV5-8
len: 13
d_gene: TRBD1
j_gene: TRBJ2-5
abundance: .

CDR3nt: TGTGCCAGCTCACCACGGGGCGGGGGGGTCGGCACTGAAGCTTTCTTT
CDR3aa: CASSPRGGGVGTEAFF
v_gene: TRBV18
len: 16
d_gene: .
j_gene: TRBJ1-1
abundance: .

CDR3nt: TGCGCCAGCAGCTCAGGGATAAATGGCGAGCAGTACTTC
CDR3aa: CASSSGINGEQYF
v_gene: TRBV5-1
len: 13
d_gene: .
j_gene: TRBJ2-7
abundance: .

CDR3nt: TGTGCCAGCAGACCGGGACTTCTCTACAATGAGCAGTTCTTC
CDR3aa: CASRPGLLYNEQFF
v_gene: TRBV27
len: 14
d_gene: .
j_gene: TRBJ2-1
abundance: .

CDR3nt: TGTGCCAGCAGCCAGCGCCCTGGGACAGGGTTACCCCAGCATTTT
CDR3aa: CASSQRPGTGLPQHF
v_gene: TRBV4-2
len: 15
d_gene: TRBD1
j_gene: TRBJ1-5
abundance: .

CDR3nt: TGCGCCAGCAGCCCCGGGACTAGCGAGCTCTCTTACAATGAGCAGTTCTTC
CDR3aa: CASSPGTSELSYNEQFF
v_gene: TRBV4-1
len: 17
d_gene: TRBD2
j_gene: TRBJ2-1
abundance: .

CDR3nt: TGTGCCAGCAGCTTAAGGGTAGCAAGCTCCTACAATGAGCAGTTCTTC
CDR3aa: CASSLRVASSYNEQFF
v_gene: TRBV7-3
len: 16
d_gene: .
j_gene: TRBJ2-1
abundance: .

CDR3nt: TGTGCCAGTAGCACTCTCCACAGGGACGAAGACTATGGCTACACCTTC
CDR3aa: CASSTLHRDEDYGYTF
v_gene: TRBV19
len: 16
d_gene: .
j_gene: TRBJ1-2
abundance: .

CDR3nt: TGTGCCAGCTCACCCTCCGAGACTAGCTACGAGCAGTACTTC
CDR3aa: CASSPSETSYEQYF
v_gene: TRBV18
len: 14
d_gene: .
j_gene: TRBJ2-7
abundance: .

CDR3nt: TGCGCCAGCAGCAGCCCCCCCGGTTCCAGGGAGCAGTACTTC
CDR3aa: CASSSPPGSREQYF
v_gene: TRBV4-1
len: 14
d_gene: .
j_gene: TRBJ2-7
abundance: .

CDR3nt: TGTGCCACCAGCAAGGACTCGGGGGCCTACAATGAGCAGTTCTTC
CDR3aa: CATSKDSGAYNEQFF
v_gene: TRBV15
len: 15
d_gene: .
j_gene: TRBJ2-1
abundance: .

CDR3nt: TGTGCCAGCAGGAGAAGAGGCGGGGGCTCTGGGGCCAACGTCCTGACTTTC
CDR3aa: CASRRRGGGSGANVLTF
v_gene: TRBV7-8
len: 17
d_gene: TRBD2
j_gene: TRBJ2-6
abundance: .

CDR3nt: TGTGCCAGCAGCTTAGACAGTGGTTCACCCCTCCACTTT
CDR3aa: CASSLDSGSPLHF
v_gene: TRBV5-4
len: 13
d_gene: .
j_gene: TRBJ1-6
abundance: .

CDR3nt: TGTGCCTGGACCCCGGGACAGGGAAATGAAAAACTGTTTTTT
CDR3aa: CAWTPGQGNEKLFF
v_gene: TRBV30
len: 14
d_gene: TRBD1
j_gene: TRBJ1-4
abundance: .

CDR3nt: TGTGCCAGCAGCTTAGGGCCAGGGGTTCATCAGCCCCAGCATTTT
CDR3aa: CASSLGPGVHQPQHF
v_gene: TRBV7-9
len: 15
d_gene: .
j_gene: TRBJ1-5
abundance: .

CDR3nt: TGTGCCAGTAGTATATGGGGCAACGGCTACACCTTC
CDR3aa: CASSIWGNGYTF
v_gene: TRBV19
len: 12
d_gene: .
j_gene: TRBJ1-2
abundance: .

CDR3nt: TGTGCCAGCAGCCCAGGAGGGGACTACTCCTACAATGAGCAGTTCTTC
CDR3aa: CASSPGGDYSYNEQFF
v_gene: TRBV5-4
len: 16
d_gene: TRBD2
j_gene: TRBJ2-1
abundance: .

CDR3nt: TGTGCCAGCAGCTTACTCGGGAGGGGCACAGATACGCAGTATTTT
CDR3aa: CASSLLGRGTDTQYF
v_gene: TRBV7-3
len: 15
d_gene: TRBD2
j_gene: TRBJ2-3
abundance: .

CDR3nt: TGTGCCAGCAGCCCGCAGGGGCGGGAAAAACTGTTTTTT
CDR3aa: CASSPQGREKLFF
v_gene: TRBV5-4
len: 13
d_gene: .
j_gene: TRBJ1-4
abundance: .

CDR3nt: TGTGCCAGCAGCAGTACAGGGGGTAAGGGCTACACCTTC
CDR3aa: CASSSTGGKGYTF
v_gene: TRBV11-1
len: 13
d_gene: TRBD1
j_gene: TRBJ1-2
abundance: .

CDR3nt: TGTGCCAGCAGTTCGGGGGGGTTGAACACTGAAGCTTTCTTT
CDR3aa: CASSSGGLNTEAFF
v_gene: TRBV6-5
len: 14
d_gene: .
j_gene: TRBJ1-1
abundance: .

CDR3nt: TGTGCCAGCAGCTTAAGTCTAGCGGACGAGCAGTACTTC
CDR3aa: CASSLSLADEQYF
v_gene: TRBV7-3
len: 13
d_gene: TRBD2
j_gene: TRBJ2-7
abundance: .

CDR3nt: TGTGCCAGCAGCCCCGGACAGGGGCGCTACGAGCAGTACTTC
CDR3aa: CASSPGQGRYEQYF
v_gene: TRBV11-3
len: 14
d_gene: TRBD1
j_gene: TRBJ2-7
abundance: .

CDR3nt: TGTGCCAGCAGGGAGGATAGAGGTCAGGGGGAACGGGAGACCCAGTACTTC
CDR3aa: CASREDRGQGERETQYF
v_gene: TRBV2
len: 17
d_gene: TRBD1
j_gene: TRBJ2-5
abundance: .

CDR3nt: TGCAGCGTTGACGATTCGGGGGCTAACTATGGCTACACCTTC
CDR3aa: CSVDDSGANYGYTF
v_gene: TRBV29-1
len: 14
d_gene: .
j_gene: TRBJ1-2
abundance: .

CDR3nt: TGCGCCAGCAGCTTGACAACAGGAACCTCCTACAATGAGCAGTTCTTC
CDR3aa: CASSLTTGTSYNEQFF
v_gene: TRBV5-1
len: 16
d_gene: .
j_gene: TRBJ2-1
abundance: .

CDR3nt: TGCAGCGTTGCTTTGACAGTGAACACTGAAGCTTTCTTT
CDR3aa: CSVALTVNTEAFF
v_gene: TRBV29-1
len: 13
d_gene: .
j_gene: TRBJ1-1
abundance: once

CDR3nt: TGCGCCAGCAGCTTGGTAGCAGGGGGACCCTACAATGAGCAGTTCTTC
CDR3aa: CASSLVAGGPYNEQFF
v_gene: TRBV5-1
len: 16
d_gene: TRBD1
j_gene: TRBJ2-1
abundance: .

CDR3nt: TGCGCCAGCAGCTTGGCGGGTAGCGGGTCGCTCGTGGATGAGCAGTTCTTC
CDR3aa: CASSLAGSGSLVDEQFF
v_gene: TRBV5-1
len: 17
d_gene: TRBD2
j_gene: TRBJ2-1
abundance: .

CDR3nt: TGTGCCAGCAGTGAGGGGGGGGCAGGGGGCTACACCTTC
CDR3aa: CASSEGGAGGYTF
v_gene: TRBV25-1
len: 13
d_gene: .
j_gene: TRBJ1-2
abundance: once

CDR3nt: TGTGCCATCACCGAGAGGGCAGGATCTGGCTACACCTTC
CDR3aa: CAITERAGSGYTF
v_gene: TRBV10-3
len: 13
d_gene: .
j_gene: TRBJ1-2
abundance: .

CDR3nt: TGTGCCAGCAGCCAGGAAGGGACAGGGCTTACTGAAGCTTTCTTT
CDR3aa: CASSQEGTGLTEAFF
v_gene: TRBV7-2
len: 15
d_gene: TRBD1
j_gene: TRBJ1-1
abundance: once